This paragraph reports one TCR beta chain. Its target is not known. With V trimmed by 10 bases and J by 7 bases, 5 bases remained unmatched. This CDR3 region has 11 residues. Germline V gives CDR1 WNHNN, CDR2 SYGVQD (reference sequence). The PCR was carried out with 60 Vbeta primers and 13 Jbeta primers. This table comes from immunoSEQ multiplex PCR, and its TCRdb copy is limited to in-frame clones, with some not included. The sample lists approximately 190,000 clones, over 70% occurring once. This record comes from a study of cytomegalovirus exposure and HLA in healthy donors. General study findings and limits: Reportedly, a later analysis found an Asian-associated ancestry cluster had fewer N-insertions than the approximately 670-donor mean.

Source material: PBMCs. The chain links TRBV10-1 to TRBJ2-7; 9 bases match TRBD1. The clonotype comes from a man aged 25-45 years in good health and CMV-seronegative. CDR3 in DNA: TGCGCCACCGGACAGGGGTCGGAGCAGTACTTC. Encoded protein: CATGQGSEQYF.